One and the same sample provided the 18 T cell receptor beta chains below, sequenced in a study of cytomegalovirus exposure and HLA in healthy donors. PCR primers comprised 60 Vbeta and 13 Jbeta primers. Sequencing was performed with immunoSEQ multiplex PCR; in TCRdb, only in-frame clones are kept and a portion is missing. The top ten hold approximately 1.1% of the sample, which has roughly 190,000 clones, more than 70% seen once. The material sequenced was PBMCs. The source of these receptors is a woman aged 40-49 years in good health and CMV-seronegative.

The rearrangement joins TRBV27 to TRBJ2-1, with D unclear. This CDR3 region has 14 residues. The germline V and J ends were trimmed by 0 bases and 8 bases, with 11 bases remaining between them. Germline-derived CDR1 and CDR2 are MNHEY and SMNVEV (reference sequence). This CDR3 reads CASSLSRTNYEQFF. The CDR3 DNA reads as TGTGCCAGCAGTTTATCGAGAACGAATTATGAGCAGTTCTTC.

The chain carries TRBV5-1 and TRBJ2-1, with TRBD1 matching over 10 bases. The V segment lost 3 bases and the J segment 9 bases; nucleotides outside the gene matches: 9. The CDR3 covers 15 residues. Germline V gene lookup returns CDR1 SGHRS and CDR2 YFSETQ. The CDR3: CASSWARTGGGEQFF. The DNA of the CDR3 is TGCGCCAGCAGCTGGGCTAGGACAGGGGGAGGTGAGCAGTTCTTC.

There are a few counts of this clone. The chain carries TRBV27 and TRBJ2-7; maybe TRBD1 (6 bases). The CDR3 loop spans 14 amino acids. The germline gives CDR1 MNHEY, CDR2 SMNVEV (reference sequence). V was trimmed by 3 bases and J by 3 bases, leaving 12 bases between them. This CDR3 is CASSFGEGVYEQYF. Here the CDR3 DNA reads TGTGCCAGCAGTTTCGGAGAGGGGGTCTACGAGCAGTACTTC.

The genes are TRBV1 and TRBJ2-1; TRBD2, the table's D call, lacks a check against the DNA. TRBV1 is listed as a pseudogene. The CDR3 covers 17 residues. CDR3 nucleotides: TGCACCAGCAGCCAAGAAATAGGCGGGAGGTTCTACAATGAGCAGTTCTTC. Translated: CTSSQEIGGRFYNEQFF.

This chain joins TRBV5-1 and TRBJ1-1; 8 bases are shared with TRBD1. CDR1 is SGHRS and CDR2 is YFSETQ in the germline V gene. The CDR3 spans 14 residues. Trimming at V came to 5 bases and at J to 3 bases, leaving 6 bases not matched to a gene. CDR3 protein: CASSGTGRDTEAFF. CDR3 DNA sequence: TGCGCCAGCAGTGGGACAGGACGGGACACTGAAGCTTTCTTT.

The chain couples TRBV4-1 to TRBJ2-1; 9 positions match TRBD2. V lost 1 base, J lost 2 bases, and 3 bases stayed unmatched. The CDR3 runs 16 residues. The germline V gene has CDR1 MGHRA and CDR2 YSYEKL. CDR3 in amino acids: CASSQGLAATYNEQFF. The DNA for the CDR3 is TGCGCCAGCAGCCAAGGACTAGCGGCCACCTACAATGAGCAGTTCTTC.

This chain joins TRBV6-6 and TRBJ1-5, with 7 bases identical to TRBD1. Germline V CDR1 and CDR2: MNHNY, SVGAGI (reference sequence). J lost 4 bases, V lost 10 bases, and 13 bases had no gene match. This CDR3 region has 15 residues. CDR3 amino acids: CATKLGDRVNQPQHF. As DNA, the CDR3 is TGTGCCACAAAACTTGGCGACAGGGTTAATCAGCCCCAGCATTTT.

The chain uses TRBV27 and TRBJ2-7, with D possibly TRBD1 on 6 matching bases. The germline CDR1 and CDR2 sequences are MNHEY and SMNVEV (reference sequence). The CDR3 is made up of 15 amino acids. Trimming pared 2 bases from V and 5 bases from J, leaving 16 bases between. This CDR3 reads CASSLIPPGVNEQYF. The CDR3 bases are TGTGCCAGCAGTTTAATACCCCCAGGGGTAAACGAGCAGTACTTC.

This clone was picked up a small number of times. The V and J genes are TRBV5-1 and TRBJ2-7; D might be TRBD1 (6 bases). The CDR3 extends over 13 amino acids. CDR1 SGHRS and CDR2 YFSETQ come from the germline V gene. Trimming removed 5 bases at V and 5 bases at J, with 14 bases between. CDR3 sequence (DNA): TGCGCCAGCAGTATAGGGGGAAGGAACGAGCAGTACTTC. Protein sequence: CASSIGGRNEQYF.

This clone was observed a few times. This rearrangement joins TRBV5-6 to TRBJ1-1, with TRBD1 matching over 7 bases. This CDR3 is 13 amino acids long. Trimming at V came to 2 bases and at J to 4 bases, leaving 2 bases not matched to a gene. Germline values: CDR1 SGHDT, CDR2 YYEEEE. The CDR3 DNA is TGTGCCAGCAGCTTATCAGGGGGCACTGAAGCTTTCTTT. It codes for CASSLSGGTEAFF.

The chain has TRBV4-1 and TRBJ2-1; 9 bases line up with TRBD2. V gave up 3 bases and J gave up 4 bases; unmatched junction bases: 4. Germline CDR1 and CDR2: MGHRA and YSYEKL. CDR3 size: 15 residues. CDR3 coding DNA: TGCGCCAGCAGCCAGCGGGAGGGAACGTACAATGAGCAGTTCTTC. Protein: CASSQREGTYNEQFF.

The chain is built from TRBV18 and TRBJ2-1; a weak D match, TRBD1 (6 bases). Trimming left V 5 bases short and J 6 bases short, with 14 bases between. Germline V CDR1 and CDR2: KGHSH, LQKENI. The CDR3 loop spans 14 amino acids. The CDR3 is CASSLGTLLNEQFF. DNA for the CDR3: TGTGCCAGCTCATTGGGGACACTCCTCAATGAGCAGTTCTTC.

Concerning this clone: Relative to the germline gene, one junction end is altered; a read error may explain this. The V call is TRBV9, the J call TRBJ2-4; the D gene is possibly TRBD1 (6 bases). Germline V gene data show CDR1 as SGDLS and CDR2 as YYNGEE. The CDR3 sequence is 14 residues long. The CDR3 DNA is TGTGCCAGCAGCGTTGGACAGTGGGAAAACAGTCAGTACTTC. Translating gives CASSVGQWENSQYF.

The chain is built from TRBV28 and TRBJ1-4, with TRBD1 as a possible D gene (5 bases). This CDR3 is 15 amino acids long. Germline loops: CDR1 MDHEN, CDR2 SYDVKM. V lost 2 bases and J 3 bases, leaving 10 bases between the germline ends. The CDR3 reads CASSLVGVANEKLFF. CDR3 nucleotide sequence: TGTGCCAGCAGTTTAGTAGGGGTCGCTAATGAAAAACTGTTTTTT.

This sequence joins TRBV7-9 and TRBJ2-3, with a possible D match to TRBD2 (5 bases). V gave up 11 bases and J gave up 4 bases, with 16 bases separating them. Germline V gene lookup returns CDR1 SEHNR and CDR2 FQNEAQ (reference sequence). There are 13 residues in the CDR3. In DNA form, the CDR3 reads TGTGCCTGCCGGCGGGCCCGGGCAGATACGCAGTATTTT. This sequence encodes CACRRARADTQYF.

The rearrangement joins TRBV30 to TRBJ2-2; tentative D call: TRBD1 (5 bases). V lost 2 bases to trimming and J lost 3 bases, with 13 bases between them. CDR1 GTSNPN and CDR2 SVGIG come from the germline V gene (reference sequence). The CDR3 is 15 amino acids. CDR3 sequence reads: CAWSLQGRDTGELFF. As DNA, the CDR3 is TGTGCCTGGAGTTTGCAGGGTCGTGACACCGGGGAGCTGTTTTTT.

The V gene is TRBV21-1, the J gene TRBJ1-2; whether TRBD1, the table's D call, matches the DNA was not checked. TRBV21-1 is a pseudogene segment. The CDR3 is 13 amino acids. CDR3 region: CASSKEQGDGYTF. CDR3 nucleotide sequence: TGTGCCAGCAGCAAAGAACAGGGGGACGGCTACACCTTC.

This clone was detected only once. The gene calls are TRBV5-4 and TRBJ2-7, with D tentatively TRBD1 (5 bases). CDR1 and CDR2 from the germline V gene are SGHNT and YYREEE (reference sequence). The V end was cut by 2 bases, the J end by 5 bases, with 14 bases between. This CDR3 has 14 residues. DNA of the CDR3: TGTGCCAGCAGCTTTTCCAGGGAAGGAAACGAGCAGTACTTC. It is translated as CASSFSREGNEQYF. The entire variable domain, with the rest obtained from reference TRBV5-4 and TRBJ2-7, is as follows: ETGVTQSPTHLIKTRGQQVTLRCSSQSGHNTVSWYQQALGQGPQFIFQYYREEENGRGNFPPRFSGLQFPNYSSELNVNALELDDSALYLCASSFSREGNEQYFGPGTRLTVT.